A single sample is the source of the 3 T cell receptor beta chains below, sequenced in a study of tissue T cells after allogeneic stem cell transplantation. Only in-frame clones appear in the TCRdb table, and some are missing; sequencing was by immunoSEQ multiplex PCR. Here the sample spans just over 25,000 clones, 91% being singletons. Sequenced here: blood, sampled before transplantation. The receptors were sampled from a male donor at least 60 years old who later had graft-versus-host disease after an allogeneic stem cell transplant.

The chain combines TRBV24-1 with TRBJ1-2, with 8 nucleotides matching TRBD1. The trim removed 4 bases at V and 8 bases at J, leaving 5 bases unmatched. The length of the CDR3 is 13 residues. Germline V gene lookup returns CDR1 KGHDR and CDR2 SFDVKD. The CDR3 DNA sequence: TGTGCCACCAGTGACAACCGGGACAGGGGCTACACCTTC. Protein product: CATSDNRDRGYTF.

V usage is TRBV6-6 and J usage is TRBJ1-4; possible D gene TRBD1, 6 bases. V was clipped by 0 bases and J by 5 bases, with 10 bases between them. This CDR3 has 15 residues. From germline, CDR1 is MNHNY and CDR2 SVGAGI (reference sequence). CDR3 in amino acids: CASSYSGQGNEKLFF. CDR3 sequence (DNA): TGTGCCAGCAGTTACTCGGGGCAGGGGAATGAAAAACTGTTTTTT.

The CDR3 bases are TGTGCCAGCAGCTTAGTGGGGAGCACAGATACGCAGTATTTT. It translates to CASSLVGSTDTQYF. The genes are TRBV11-3 and TRBJ2-3; D is unclear. This CDR3 has 14 residues. Germline CDR1 and CDR2: SGHNT and YENEEA. The ends were cut back, 1 base at V and 0 bases at J, with 5 bases in the middle.